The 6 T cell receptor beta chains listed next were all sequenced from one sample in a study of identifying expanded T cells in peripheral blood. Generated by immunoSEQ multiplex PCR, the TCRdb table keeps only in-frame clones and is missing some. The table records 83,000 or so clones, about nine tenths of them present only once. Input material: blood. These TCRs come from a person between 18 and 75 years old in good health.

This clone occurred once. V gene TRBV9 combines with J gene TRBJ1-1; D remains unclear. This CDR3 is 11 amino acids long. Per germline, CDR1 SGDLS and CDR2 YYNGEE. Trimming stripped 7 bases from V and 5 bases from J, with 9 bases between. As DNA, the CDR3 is TGTGCCAGCTCGCCGGGGACTGAAGCTTTCTTT. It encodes CASSPGTEAFF.

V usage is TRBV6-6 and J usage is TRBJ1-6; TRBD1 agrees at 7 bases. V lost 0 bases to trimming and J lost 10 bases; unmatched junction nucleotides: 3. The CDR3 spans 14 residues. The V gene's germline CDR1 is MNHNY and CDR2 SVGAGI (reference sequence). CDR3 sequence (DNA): TGTGCCAGCAGTTACTCGAGGGGGCTCTCACCCCTCCACTTT. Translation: CASSYSRGLSPLHF.

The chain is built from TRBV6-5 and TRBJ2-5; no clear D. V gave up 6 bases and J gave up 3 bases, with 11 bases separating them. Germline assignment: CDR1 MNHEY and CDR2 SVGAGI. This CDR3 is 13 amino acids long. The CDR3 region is CASRSYREETQYF. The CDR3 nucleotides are TGTGCCAGCAGAAGTTACAGAGAAGAGACCCAGTACTTC.

CDR3 nucleotides: TGCGCCAGCAGCTTGGGGCGGGGTAGAACTGAAGCTTTCTTT. It is translated as CASSLGRGRTEAFF. The V call is TRBV5-1, the J call TRBJ1-1; D unresolved. CDR3 size: 14 residues. Per germline, CDR1 SGHRS and CDR2 YFSETQ. V dropped 0 bases and J dropped 5 bases, with 11 bases sitting between them. The full variable domain, with the rest looked up from reference TRBV5-1 and TRBJ1-1, is KAGVTQTPRYLIKTRGQQVTLSCSPISGHRSVSWYQQTPGQGLQFLFEYFSETQRNKGNFPGRFSGRQFSNSRSEMNVSTLELGDSALYLCASSLGRGRTEAFFGQGTRLTVV.

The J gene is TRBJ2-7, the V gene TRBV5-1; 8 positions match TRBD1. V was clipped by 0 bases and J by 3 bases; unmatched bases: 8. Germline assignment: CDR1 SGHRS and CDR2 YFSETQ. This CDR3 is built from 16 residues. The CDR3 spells CASSLEGTGFFYEQYF. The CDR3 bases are TGCGCCAGCAGCTTGGAAGGGACAGGTTTTTTCTACGAGCAGTACTTC.

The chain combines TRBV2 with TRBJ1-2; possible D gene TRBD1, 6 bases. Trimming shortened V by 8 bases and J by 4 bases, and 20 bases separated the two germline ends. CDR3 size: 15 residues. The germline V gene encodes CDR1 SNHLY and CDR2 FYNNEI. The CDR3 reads CASAGGAGNGYGYTF. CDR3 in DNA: TGTGCCAGCGCCGGGGGGGCAGGTAACGGCTATGGCTACACCTTC. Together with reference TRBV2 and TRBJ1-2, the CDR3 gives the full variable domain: EPEVTQTPSHQVTQMGQEVILRCVPISNHLYFYWYRQILGQKVEFLVSFYNNEISEKSEIFDDQFSVERPDGSNFTLKIRSTKLEDSAMYFCASAGGAGNGYGYTFGSGTRLTVV.